This T cell receptor beta chain was found in a study of blood T cell repertoires in COVID-19. Background on the study: From the United States, Italy and Spain came samples of acute and convalescent COVID-19. T cells, B-cell-depleted T cells, or PBMCs supplied cDNA or gDNA.

V dropped 4 bases and J dropped 5; count of bases not matched to a gene: 7. The CDR3 spans 14 residues. CDR1 SNHLY and CDR2 FYNNEI come from the germline V gene. As handled by the study authors: Quantification of nucleated cells was approximated via reference gene primer amplification. Clones were read by immunoSEQ multiplex PCR, and TCRdb kept only the in-frame ones, dropping some. From that table come the V and J calls and clone size; the DNA was used to work out D and trimming. The sample holds a few hundred thousand clones, 70% to 90% seen once. Sequencing was carried out using peripheral blood. V gene TRBV2 combines with J gene TRBJ1-1; 7 bases are shared with TRBD1. This clonotype was obtained from a woman in her 50s with acute or convalescent COVID-19. The CDR3 here is CASSGTGRGTEAFF. For the CDR3, the DNA is TGTGCCAGCAGTGGGACAGGTAGAGGAACTGAAGCTTTCTTT.